The clone carrying this T cell receptor (beta chain) showed up many times. Trimming took off 1 base at V and 0 bases at J, with 13 bases between the two ends. Germline assignment: CDR1 SGHTA and CDR2 FQGNSA. CDR3 length: 17 amino acids. TCRdb redid the calling of the reads with MiXCR, one entry per CDR3 protein. The sample shows about 140,000 distinct CDR3 sequences, under 8% of them seen only once. The data were taken from a study of T cell repertoires in cytomegalovirus infection. Looking at the study overall: Carrying CMV and the relevant HLA type showed in public TCR beta signatures.

The origin of this receptor is a human donor in good health (CMV status not recorded). Some clones in this sample may be carry-over from other donors' samples. Sequencing input: PBMCs. V and J are TRBV7-2 and TRBJ2-1; D unresolved. The CDR3 protein is CASSLVRPLSSYNEQFF. The CDR3 coding sequence is TGTGCCAGCAGCTTAGTTCGACCTTTGAGCTCCTACAATGAGCAGTTCTTC.